This T cell receptor (beta chain) originates from a study of beta chain features in type 1 diabetes. Study details: There were some 110 million sorted cells examined across all samples.

Study results and caveats: Significant though moderate, a shortening of TCRB CDR3s appeared in all four CD4+ subsets of Type 1 diabetes patients.

All of the isolated RNA was reverse transcribed, so expressed TCRB transcripts were sequenced. Profiling relied on immunoSEQ multiplex PCR, and the TCRdb table lists in-frame clones only, not all of them. This repertoire shows about 660,000 clones, around 15% found once; its top ten account for 0.035% to 0.045%. A word on this clone: Its antigen is still unknown.

Isolation of CD4+ naive, central memory, regulatory and stem cell-like memory cells was achieved by sorting via CD45RO/CCR7/CD25/CD127/CD95/CD27. Sequencing was carried out using naive CD4+ T cells from blood. This receptor was taken from a man aged 18 to 29 with type 1 diabetes.

This CDR3 is CASSATGEVETQYF. CDR3 nucleotide sequence: TGTGCCAGCAGCGCCACAGGGGAGGTAGAGACCCAGTACTTC. This chain joins TRBV9 and TRBJ2-5; D might be TRBD1 (7 bases). Germline CDR1 and CDR2: SGDLS and YYNGEE. V was cut by 3 bases and J by 4 bases, with 13 bases left in between. CDR3 length equals 14 residues.